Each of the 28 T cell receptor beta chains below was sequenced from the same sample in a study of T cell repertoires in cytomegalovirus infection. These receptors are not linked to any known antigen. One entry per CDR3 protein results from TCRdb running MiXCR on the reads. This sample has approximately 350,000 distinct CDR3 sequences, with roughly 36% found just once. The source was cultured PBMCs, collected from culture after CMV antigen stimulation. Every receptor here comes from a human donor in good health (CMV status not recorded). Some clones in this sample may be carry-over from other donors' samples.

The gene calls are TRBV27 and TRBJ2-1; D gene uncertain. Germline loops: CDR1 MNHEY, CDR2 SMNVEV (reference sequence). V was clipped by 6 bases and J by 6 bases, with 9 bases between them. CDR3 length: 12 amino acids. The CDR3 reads CASRAPSNEQFF. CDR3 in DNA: TGTGCCAGCAGGGCGCCCTCCAATGAGCAGTTCTTC.

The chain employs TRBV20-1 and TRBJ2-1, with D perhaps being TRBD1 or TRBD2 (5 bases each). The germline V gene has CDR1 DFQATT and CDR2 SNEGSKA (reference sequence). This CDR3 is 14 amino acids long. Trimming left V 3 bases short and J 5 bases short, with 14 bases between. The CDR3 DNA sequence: TGCAGTGCTAGCCCCGGAGTGGGGGACAATGAGCAGTTCTTC. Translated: CSASPGVGDNEQFF.

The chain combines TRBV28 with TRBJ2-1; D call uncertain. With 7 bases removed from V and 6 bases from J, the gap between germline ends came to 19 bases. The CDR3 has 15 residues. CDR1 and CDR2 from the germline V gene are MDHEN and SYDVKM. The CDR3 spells CASNKENVVINEQFF. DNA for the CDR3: TGTGCCAGCAACAAGGAGAACGTTGTGATCAATGAGCAGTTCTTC.

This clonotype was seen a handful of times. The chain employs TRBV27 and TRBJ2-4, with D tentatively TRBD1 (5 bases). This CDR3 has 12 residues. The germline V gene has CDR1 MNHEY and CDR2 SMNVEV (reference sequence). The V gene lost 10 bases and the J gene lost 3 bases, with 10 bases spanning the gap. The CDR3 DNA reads TGTGCCACAGGGCCCGTCAAAAACATTCAGTACTTC. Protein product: CATGPVKNIQYF.

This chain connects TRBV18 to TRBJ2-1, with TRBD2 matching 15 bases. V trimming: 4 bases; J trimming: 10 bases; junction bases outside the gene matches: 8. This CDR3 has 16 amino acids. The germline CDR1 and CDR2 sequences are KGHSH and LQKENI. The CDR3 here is CASSQAGTSGRREQFF. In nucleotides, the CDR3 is TGTGCCAGCTCACAAGCCGGGACTAGCGGGAGGCGCGAGCAGTTCTTC.

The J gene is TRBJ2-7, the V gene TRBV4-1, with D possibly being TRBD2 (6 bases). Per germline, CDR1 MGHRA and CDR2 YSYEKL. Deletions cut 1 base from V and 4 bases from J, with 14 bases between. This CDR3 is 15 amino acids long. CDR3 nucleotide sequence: TGCGCCAGCAGCCAAGTCCCTAGCGTCGAGTACGAGCAGTACTTC. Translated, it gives CASSQVPSVEYEQYF.

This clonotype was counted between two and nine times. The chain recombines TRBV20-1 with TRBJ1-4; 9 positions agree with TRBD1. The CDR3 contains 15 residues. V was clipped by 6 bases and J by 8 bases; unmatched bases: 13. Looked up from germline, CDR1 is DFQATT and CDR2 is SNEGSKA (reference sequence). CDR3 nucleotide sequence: TGCAGTGCCCCAGAGATAACAGGGGGCAGAGAAAAACTGTTTTTT. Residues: CSAPEITGGREKLFF.

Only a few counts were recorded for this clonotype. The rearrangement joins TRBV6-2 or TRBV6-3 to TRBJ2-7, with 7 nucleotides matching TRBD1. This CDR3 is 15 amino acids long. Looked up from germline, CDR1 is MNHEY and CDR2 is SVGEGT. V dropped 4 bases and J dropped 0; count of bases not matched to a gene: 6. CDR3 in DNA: TGTGCCAGCAGTTGGGACAGAAGAGCCTCCTACGAGCAGTACGTC. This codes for CASSWDRRASYEQYV.

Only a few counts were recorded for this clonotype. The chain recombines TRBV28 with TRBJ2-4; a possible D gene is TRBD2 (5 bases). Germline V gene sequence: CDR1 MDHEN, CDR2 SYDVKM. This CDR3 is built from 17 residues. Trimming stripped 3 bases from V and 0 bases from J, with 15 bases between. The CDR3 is CASSLVGLRLAKNIQYF. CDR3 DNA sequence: TGTGCCAGCAGTTTGGTTGGACTGCGTCTAGCCAAAAACATTCAGTACTTC.

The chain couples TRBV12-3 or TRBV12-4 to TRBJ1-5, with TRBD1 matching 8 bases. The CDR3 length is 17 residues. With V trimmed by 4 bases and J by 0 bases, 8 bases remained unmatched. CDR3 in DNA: TGTGCCAGCAGTTCAGGACAGGGCACTTATAGCAATCAGCCCCAGCATTTT. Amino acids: CASSSGQGTYSNQPQHF.

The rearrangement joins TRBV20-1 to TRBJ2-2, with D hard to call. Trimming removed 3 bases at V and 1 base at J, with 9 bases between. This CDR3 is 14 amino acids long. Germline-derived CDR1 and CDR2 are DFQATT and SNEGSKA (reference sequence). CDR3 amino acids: CSASGQQNTGELFF. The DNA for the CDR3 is TGCAGTGCTAGTGGCCAGCAGAACACCGGGGAGCTGTTTTTT.

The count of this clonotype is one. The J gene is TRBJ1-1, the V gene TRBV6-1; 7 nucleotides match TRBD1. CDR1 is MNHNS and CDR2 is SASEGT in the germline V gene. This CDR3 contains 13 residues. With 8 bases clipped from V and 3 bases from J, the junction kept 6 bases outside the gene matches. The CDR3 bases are TGTGCCAGCCTGCCCACAGGGGACACTGAAGCTTTCTTT. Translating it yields CASLPTGDTEAFF.

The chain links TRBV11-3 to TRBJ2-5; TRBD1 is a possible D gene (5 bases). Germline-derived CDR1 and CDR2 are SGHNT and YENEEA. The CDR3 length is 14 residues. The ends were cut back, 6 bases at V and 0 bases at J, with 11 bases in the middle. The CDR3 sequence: CASRHRQYQETQYF. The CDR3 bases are TGTGCCAGCAGACACAGACAGTACCAAGAGACCCAGTACTTC.

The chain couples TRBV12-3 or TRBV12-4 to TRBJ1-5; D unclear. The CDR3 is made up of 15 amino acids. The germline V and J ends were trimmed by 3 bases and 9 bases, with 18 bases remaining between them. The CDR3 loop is CASSFGHIAGVPQHF. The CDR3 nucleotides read TGTGCCAGCAGTTTTGGGCATATAGCAGGTGTGCCCCAGCATTTT.

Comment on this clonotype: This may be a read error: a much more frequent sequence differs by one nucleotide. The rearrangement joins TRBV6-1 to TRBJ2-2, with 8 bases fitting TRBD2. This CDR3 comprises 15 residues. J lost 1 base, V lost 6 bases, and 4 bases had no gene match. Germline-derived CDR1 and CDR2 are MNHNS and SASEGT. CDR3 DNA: TGTGCCAGCAGCCAGACTAGCGTGAACACCGGGGAGCTGTTTTTT. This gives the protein CASSQTSVNTGELFF.

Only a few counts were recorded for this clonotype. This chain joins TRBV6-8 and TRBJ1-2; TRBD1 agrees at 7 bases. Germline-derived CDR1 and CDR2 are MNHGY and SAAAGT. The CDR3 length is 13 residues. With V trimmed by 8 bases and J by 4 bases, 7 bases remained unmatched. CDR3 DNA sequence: TGTGCCAGCCGTTCCGGGACAGCCTATGGCTACACCTTC. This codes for CASRSGTAYGYTF.

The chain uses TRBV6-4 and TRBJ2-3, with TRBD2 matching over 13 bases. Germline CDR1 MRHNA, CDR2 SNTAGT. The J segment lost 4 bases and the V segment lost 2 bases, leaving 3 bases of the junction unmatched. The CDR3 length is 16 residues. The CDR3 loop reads CASSDKLAGGPDTQYF. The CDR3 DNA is TGTGCCAGCAGTGACAAACTAGCGGGAGGGCCAGATACGCAGTATTTT.

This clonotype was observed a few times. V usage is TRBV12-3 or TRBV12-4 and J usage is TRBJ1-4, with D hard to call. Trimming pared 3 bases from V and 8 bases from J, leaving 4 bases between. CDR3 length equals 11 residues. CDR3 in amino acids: CASSFLEKLFF. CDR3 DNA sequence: TGTGCCAGCAGTTTCCTGGAAAAACTGTTTTTT.

DNA for the CDR3: TGTGCCAGCAGGTCACAGGGTGAATCTCAGCCCCAGCATTTT. Translated, it gives CASRSQGESQPQHF. The chain recombines TRBV6-6 with TRBJ1-5; possible D gene TRBD1, 6 bases. Germline CDR1 reads MNHNY; CDR2 reads SVGAGI (reference sequence). With 6 bases removed from V and 6 bases from J, the gap between germline ends came to 15 bases. The CDR3 has 14 amino acids.

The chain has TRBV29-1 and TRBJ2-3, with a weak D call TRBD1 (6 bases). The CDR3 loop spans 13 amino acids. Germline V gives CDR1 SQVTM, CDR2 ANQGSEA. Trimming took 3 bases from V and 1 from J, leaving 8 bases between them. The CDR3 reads CSVDKGGTDTQYF. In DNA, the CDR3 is TGCAGCGTTGATAAGGGGGGCACAGATACGCAGTATTTT.

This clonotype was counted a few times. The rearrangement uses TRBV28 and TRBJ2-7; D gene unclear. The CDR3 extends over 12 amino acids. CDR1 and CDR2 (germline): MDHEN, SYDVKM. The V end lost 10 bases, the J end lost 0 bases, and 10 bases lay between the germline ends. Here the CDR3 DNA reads TGTGCCACCGTGGACCACTCCTACGAGCAGTACTTC. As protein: CATVDHSYEQYF.

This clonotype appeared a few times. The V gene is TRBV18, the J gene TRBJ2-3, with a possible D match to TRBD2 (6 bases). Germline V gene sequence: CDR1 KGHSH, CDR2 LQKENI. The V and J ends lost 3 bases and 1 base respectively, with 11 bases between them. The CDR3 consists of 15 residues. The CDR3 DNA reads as TGTGCCAGCTCACCCATCCCGGGGGGCACAGATACGCAGTATTTT. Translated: CASSPIPGGTDTQYF.

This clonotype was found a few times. This CDR3 reads CASSRTAKPYEQYF. The CDR3 bases are TGTGCCAGCAGCCGTACGGCAAAACCCTACGAGCAGTACTTC. The chain links TRBV7-6 to TRBJ2-7; no firm D call. Trimming shortened V by 5 bases and J by 2 bases, and 13 bases separated the two germline ends. The germline CDR1 and CDR2 sequences are SGHVS and FNYEAQ. The length of the CDR3 is 14 residues.

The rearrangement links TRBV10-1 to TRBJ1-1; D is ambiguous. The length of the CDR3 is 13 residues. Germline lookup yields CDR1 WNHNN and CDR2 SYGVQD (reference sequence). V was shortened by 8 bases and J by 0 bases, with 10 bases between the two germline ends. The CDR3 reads CASSDLMNTEAFF. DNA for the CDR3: TGCGCCAGCTCGGACCTTATGAACACTGAAGCTTTCTTT.

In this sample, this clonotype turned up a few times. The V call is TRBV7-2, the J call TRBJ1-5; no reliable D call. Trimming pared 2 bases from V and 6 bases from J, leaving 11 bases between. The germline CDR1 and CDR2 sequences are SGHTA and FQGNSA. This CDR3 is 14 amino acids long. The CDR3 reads CASSLIGSGQPQHF. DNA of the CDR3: TGTGCCAGCAGCTTAATTGGAAGCGGTCAGCCCCAGCATTTT.

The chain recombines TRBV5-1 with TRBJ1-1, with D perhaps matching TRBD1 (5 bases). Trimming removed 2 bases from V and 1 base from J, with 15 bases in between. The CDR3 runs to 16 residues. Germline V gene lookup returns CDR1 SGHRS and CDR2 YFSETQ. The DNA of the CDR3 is TGCGCCAGCAGCTTCGGGGCGACCGCTGGGAACACTGAAGCTTTCTTT. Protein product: CASSFGATAGNTEAFF.

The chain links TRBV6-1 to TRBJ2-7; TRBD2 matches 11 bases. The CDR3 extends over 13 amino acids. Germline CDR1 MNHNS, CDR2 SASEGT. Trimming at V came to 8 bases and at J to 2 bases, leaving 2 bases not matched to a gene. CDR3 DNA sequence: TGTGCCAGCGTGACTAGCGGGACCTACGAGCAGTACTTC. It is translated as CASVTSGTYEQYF.

The CDR3 nucleotides read TGCAGTGCTAGAGACGGACTAGCGGGAGGTGATGAGCAGTTCTTC. This sequence encodes CSARDGLAGGDEQFF. The chain is built from TRBV20-1 and TRBJ2-1; TRBD2 aligns across 14 bases. The V segment lost 0 bases and the J segment 8 bases; nucleotides outside the gene matches: 3. Germline CDR1 is DFQATT and CDR2 is SNEGSKA (reference sequence). The CDR3 covers 15 residues.